Sequencing of this T cell receptor beta chain was carried out in a study of human T cells and chemical hapten exposure (dated by TCRdb to the early 2020s). Regarding the study in general: For sensitization, 2% DPC in acetone was applied to a 2 cm by 2 cm area of upper inner arm skin. Throughout the study period of 20 to 25 weeks, patients also received therapeutic DPC doses to the scalp every week. Patch tests used Finn chambers with 0.01% DPC on the upper back, scored after 6 days by International Contact Dermatitis Research Group standards. The mostly female patient cohort included alopecia areata with under or over 50% scalp involvement, alopecia totalis and alopecia universalis. Libraries were pooled for sequencing, and per-sample TCR yields varied mainly because of small differences in library volumes within the pool. In alopecia patients, the study followed how the peripheral blood TCR repertoire changed in vivo over primary and secondary sensitization to diphenylcyclopropenone (DPC), a hapten. Blood samples were taken from patients before sensitization (week 0) and at 2, 6 and about 24 weeks after DPC sensitization. Roughly 30 alopecia patients provided blood for TCR sequencing at one to four time points (pre-sensitization, 2, 6 and 24 weeks). What the study reported, not specific to this receptor: Because every patient had alopecia, a presumed autoimmune disease, the patients' immune response might differ from that of healthy individuals. The number of TCRs above 1 in 1000 frequency did not change with DPC sensitization; there was no evidence of global repertoire structure alterations. A positive correlation was found between the number of PT1 expanded TCRs and patch test score, with significance reached at thresholds 8, 16 and 32 but not 4. Repeated subsampling changed both the strength of the expansion versus patch-test correlation and the threshold at which the correlation became significant. Compared with pre-sensitization or healthy control sets, expanded TCRs formed significantly more large CDR3 similarity clusters, which is consistent with antigen-driven responses.

With regard to this clonotype: The target of this receptor is not known. No base quality information exists; no much larger clone differs at one position.

Library construction relied on RACE. TCRdb shows the sequencer as NextSeq 500. During library preparation, unique molecular identifiers were attached to individual cDNA molecules so that TCRs could be counted in a quantitative, reproducible way. For every blood RNA sample, sequencing covered both the TCR alpha and TCR beta chains. As for how the authors treated the data: Samples had a median of roughly 87,000 TCRs, with a range from roughly 20,000 to 690,600. V, J and CDR3 annotation of the TCR reads was carried out using the Decombinator software suite. For the PS versus PT1 abundance plots, all samples were subsampled to the same number of TCRs (28,000). Expanded TCRs were defined as absent before sensitization and observed at least eight times at the 2-week time point. TCRdb passed the public sequencing reads through fastp at Q25 and MiXCR, retaining productive beta sequences. Every CDR3 protein is listed once, alongside the most common genes and DNA of its rows. Here the V and J calls rest on TCRdb's processing, not on the authors' analysis. Recorded for this sample are more than 90,000 distinct CDR3 sequences; 9.5% to 12% of them occurred a single time. The top ten hold 3.2% of the sample.

This sample's time point label indicates: patch test 2, 6 weeks after DPC sensitization. Sample treatment or condition, as interpreted from the label and publication: therapeutic diphenylcyclopropenone sensitization with weekly scalp DPC. At every patch-test visit, the blood draw took place before the patch test was put on. Eligible patients were aged 18 to 70, diagnosed with alopecia, deemed suitable for DPC therapy, and excluded if pregnant. Total RNA was isolated from unfractionated whole blood collected in Tempus Blood RNA tubes. V and J are truncated by 5 bases and 4 bases respectively, leaving an intervening sequence of 18 bases. The CDR3 contains 16 residues, cysteine and phenylalanine counted. Kept here is only the CDR3 DNA, which spans 48 bases and is read in frame from base 1. The germline V gene supplies CDR1 SGHVS and CDR2 FNYEAQ.

The sample in question was whole blood, obtained in connection with sensitization to the hapten diphenylcyclopropenone (DPC). The TCR sequence derives from a middle-aged woman with alopecia areata. Some clones in this sample may be carry-over from other donors' samples. The chain couples TRBV7-6 to TRBJ2-1; the D gene lacks a confident call. The sequenced DNA is TGTGCCAGCAGCCGGTGGGCAGACTCACCTTACAATGAGCAGTTCTTC. Its amino acids are CASSRWADSPYNEQFF.